The 15 T cell receptor beta chains below all came from one sample that was sequenced in a study of blood T cells in healthy people across ages. For the second PCR, which ran for about 7 to 11 cycles, a sample-barcoded 5' primer and a J-beta primer mix were used. TCRdb itself ran the 5' RACE reads through MiXCR, one entry per CDR3 protein. The sample includes roughly 1.9 million distinct CDR3 sequences, roughly 43% seen only once; the top ten take about 21%. The source material was blood. The receptors were sampled from a human donor in good health.

This chain joins TRBV6-5 and TRBJ2-7, with TRBD1 matching over 8 bases. CDR3 length: 15 amino acids. Germline CDR1 reads MNHEY; CDR2 reads SVGAGI. Germline trimming cut 7 bases from V and 3 bases from J; bases unmatched to any gene: 11. The CDR3 DNA sequence: TGTGCCAGCAAAGTCGGACAGGGTTTGATCTACGAGCAGTACTTC. It specifies CASKVGQGLIYEQYF.

This clonotype was picked up a small number of times. This chain joins TRBV4-1 and TRBJ2-1; 8 bases match TRBD1. The V gene's germline CDR1 is MGHRA and CDR2 YSYEKL. This CDR3 is built from 15 residues. Germline trimming cut 8 bases from V and 3 bases from J; bases unmatched to any gene: 9. As DNA, the CDR3 is TGCGCCAGCTGCAAAGGACAGGGAAACTACAATGAGCAGTTCTTC. Encoded protein: CASCKGQGNYNEQFF.

The gene calls are TRBV4-2 and TRBJ2-1; D unresolved. Trimming pared 1 base from V and 1 base from J, leaving 8 bases between. CDR1 is LGHNA and CDR2 is YNFKEQ in the germline V gene. There are 15 residues in the CDR3. CDR3: CASSQGSLSYNEQFF. The DNA of the CDR3 is TGTGCCAGCAGCCAAGGTAGTTTGTCCTACAATGAGCAGTTCTTC.

This rearrangement joins TRBV2 to TRBJ2-2; D call uncertain. Between the trimmed V and J ends, which lost 6 bases and 7 bases, there was a span of 15 bases. The length of the CDR3 is 14 residues. Germline V gene sequence: CDR1 SNHLY, CDR2 FYNNEI. For the CDR3, the DNA is TGTGCCAGCAGGGAGTTGCAGGCTGGCGGGGAGCTGTTTTTT. Its protein is CASRELQAGGELFF.

The chain carries TRBV7-8 and TRBJ2-7; D is perhaps TRBD2 (7 bases). The germline gives CDR1 SGHVS, CDR2 FQNEAQ. V was pared by 5 bases and J by 5 bases, with 19 bases between. CDR3 size: 15 residues. CDR3 sequence: CASSPGEGELDEQYF. CDR3 nucleotides: TGTGCCAGCAGCCCGGGGGAGGGGGAGTTGGACGAGCAGTACTTC.

For the CDR3, the DNA is TGCAGCGTTGAGGGACTAGCGGGGGAATATGAGCAGTACTTC. This translates into CSVEGLAGEYEQYF. The gene calls are TRBV29-1 and TRBJ2-7; 14 positions agree with TRBD2. V lost 3 bases to trimming and J lost 7 bases; unmatched junction nucleotides: 5. The germline V gene encodes CDR1 SQVTM and CDR2 ANQGSEA. The CDR3 runs to 14 residues.

This clonotype was picked up one time. The gene calls are TRBV28 and TRBJ1-2, with a possible D match to TRBD1 (6 bases). V was trimmed by 2 bases and J by 2 bases, leaving 15 bases between them. This CDR3 spans 16 amino acids. CDR1 MDHEN and CDR2 SYDVKM come from the germline V gene. The CDR3: CASSLVPTGPNYGYTF. In nucleotides, the CDR3 is TGTGCCAGCAGTTTAGTCCCGACAGGTCCGAACTATGGCTACACCTTC.

This clonotype was detected only a few times. This sequence joins TRBV7-3 and TRBJ2-1; the match to TRBD2 covers 7 bases. The V segment lost 3 bases and the J segment 3 bases; nucleotides outside the gene matches: 5. Germline CDR1 SGHTA, CDR2 FQGTGA. The CDR3 is 15 residues long. The CDR3 sequence: CASSFGSGGYNEQFF. The CDR3 DNA follows: TGTGCCAGCAGCTTCGGGTCGGGGGGCTACAATGAGCAGTTCTTC.

In its sample, this clonotype was seen a few times. The V call is TRBV6-2 or TRBV6-3, the J call TRBJ2-1, with D hard to call. CDR3 size: 13 residues. V lost 10 bases and J lost 7, with 17 bases in between. CDR1 and CDR2 (germline): MNHEY, SVGEGT. CDR3 coding DNA: TGTGCCATCCGCACAAGGGAATGGAATGAGCAGTTCTTC. Residues: CAIRTREWNEQFF.

The CDR3 bases are TGTGCCAGCAGCTCCCGTTGGGGGGTGGGGGGCACAGATACGCAGTATTTT. Amino acid sequence: CASSSRWGVGGTDTQYF. The chain carries TRBV5-5 and TRBJ2-3, with D perhaps TRBD2 (6 bases). V was clipped by 3 bases and J by 1 base, with 18 bases between them. This CDR3 has 17 residues. The V gene's germline CDR1 is SGHKS and CDR2 YYEKEE (reference sequence).

The chain recombines TRBV4-3 with TRBJ2-5; 7 nucleotides agree with TRBD2. CDR3 length: 16 amino acids. In germline, CDR1 is LGHNA, CDR2 YSLEER. The ends lost 0 bases at V and 7 bases at J; junction bases unmatched: 11. The CDR3: CASSQDRDYPARTQYF. The CDR3 region has the DNA TGCGCCAGCAGCCAAGATAGGGACTACCCAGCTCGGACCCAGTACTTC.

The V gene is TRBV5-1, the J gene TRBJ2-1, with TRBD1 matching over 7 bases. Germline V gene lookup returns CDR1 SGHRS and CDR2 YFSETQ. V was clipped by 4 bases and J by 0 bases; unmatched bases: 10. There are 17 residues in the CDR3. CDR3 bases: TGCGCCAGCAGCAACCCGCGGACAGGTAGCTCCTACAATGAGCAGTTCTTC. Translating it yields CASSNPRTGSSYNEQFF. The full variable domain, its missing parts supplied by reference TRBV5-1 and TRBJ2-1, is KAGVTQTPRYLIKTRGQQVTLSCSPISGHRSVSWYQQTPGQGLQFLFEYFSETQRNKGNFPGRFSGRQFSNSRSEMNVSTLELGDSALYLCASSNPRTGSSYNEQFFGPGTRLTVL.

Points on this clonotype: At one end the junction does not follow the germline gene, possibly because of a read error. The chain combines TRBV7-2 with TRBJ1-2; TRBD1 aligns across 8 bases. CDR1 and CDR2 (germline): SGHTA, FQGNSA. The CDR3 consists of 16 residues. The CDR3 region has the DNA TGTGCCAGCAGCCCCCGGACAGGGTTGGCTGTGTATGGTTACACCTTC. This sequence encodes CASSPRTGLAVYGYTF.

This chain connects TRBV20-1 to TRBJ2-7; 11 nucleotides align to TRBD1. This CDR3 has 16 residues. J gave up 3 bases and V 2 bases, and 9 bases lay outside the gene matches. Germline V gene data show CDR1 as DFQATT and CDR2 as SNEGSKA (reference sequence). The CDR3 sequence is CSARRTGGFYGYEQYF. The CDR3 bases are TGCAGTGCTAGACGGACAGGGGGCTTTTATGGCTACGAGCAGTACTTC.

This clonotype was seen a handful of times. The V call is TRBV5-1, the J call TRBJ2-1; D tentatively fits TRBD1 or TRBD2 (5 bases each). Germline-derived CDR1 and CDR2 are SGHRS and YFSETQ. The CDR3 runs to 15 residues. Between the trimmed V and J ends, which lost 2 bases and 10 bases, there was a span of 19 bases. The CDR3 protein is CASSLTGPVASEQFF. The CDR3, as DNA: TGCGCCAGCAGCTTAACGGGACCCGTCGCGTCAGAGCAGTTCTTC.